Each of the 32 T cell receptor beta chains below was sequenced from the same sample in a study of human T cells and chemical hapten exposure. As to time point: patch test 1, 2 weeks after DPC sensitization. Noted treatment: therapeutic diphenylcyclopropenone sensitization with weekly scalp DPC. TCRdb reanalysed the RACE reads using MiXCR and keeps one entry per CDR3 protein. The sample contains about 360,000 distinct CDR3 sequences, roughly 6.9% of which appear only once. The sample here was whole blood, taken in connection with sensitization to the hapten diphenylcyclopropenone (DPC). The origin of the receptors is a young woman with alopecia areata. Some clones in this sample may be carry-over from other donors' samples.

At least ten counts were recorded for this clonotype. The V and J genes are TRBV7-2 and TRBJ2-5; D gene unclear. The CDR3 has 13 residues. Looked up from germline, CDR1 is SGHTA and CDR2 is FQGNSA. Trimming left V 5 bases short and J 2 bases short, with 9 bases between. This CDR3 reads CASSASEQETQYF. In nucleotides, the CDR3 is TGTGCCAGCAGCGCCAGCGAGCAAGAGACCCAGTACTTC.

This clonotype has ten or more counts. This chain links TRBV9 with TRBJ2-7; D call uncertain. CDR1 SGDLS and CDR2 YYNGEE come from the germline V gene. Trimming cost V 0 bases and J 3 bases, with 4 bases left between them. The CDR3 covers 12 residues. This CDR3 is CASSVAGYEQYF. CDR3 coding DNA: TGTGCCAGCAGCGTAGCGGGCTACGAGCAGTACTTC.

The J gene is TRBJ1-1, the V gene TRBV7-2, with D perhaps matching TRBD1 (6 bases). CDR1 is SGHTA, CDR2 FQGNSA, per germline. The germline V and J ends were trimmed by 2 bases and 4 bases, with 23 bases remaining between them. CDR3 size: 18 residues. The CDR3 sequence: CASSLSMRDGGFGTEAFF. The CDR3, as DNA: TGTGCCAGCAGCTTATCGATGAGGGATGGGGGCTTCGGCACTGAAGCTTTCTTT.

In this sample, this clonotype turned up a few times. The CDR3, as DNA: TGTGCCAGCAGCTTGGGACAGGGATGGGGGGATGGCTACACCTTC. Translating it yields CASSLGQGWGDGYTF. The chain recombines TRBV5-6 with TRBJ1-2; 7 bases line up with TRBD1. CDR1 is SGHDT and CDR2 is YYEEEE in the germline V gene. V lost 0 bases to trimming and J lost 6 bases; unmatched junction nucleotides: 8. The CDR3 is 15 residues long.

CDR3 nucleotides: TGTGCCAGCAGCGCCTTCGGACAGTTTGAAGCTTTCTTT. This codes for CASSAFGQFEAFF. This chain connects TRBV9 to TRBJ1-1; D perhaps matches TRBD1 (6 bases). Germline V gene data show CDR1 as SGDLS and CDR2 as YYNGEE. V was pared by 3 bases and J by 7 bases, with 13 bases between. The CDR3 runs 13 residues.

CDR3 nucleotides: TGTGCCAGCAGCCATTCTACTGAGGCATGGATAAGCGCCAACGTCCTGACTTTC. Translation gives CASSHSTEAWISANVLTF. The chain couples TRBV3-1 to TRBJ2-6; D gene unclear. Germline V CDR1 and CDR2: LGHDT, YNNKEL (reference sequence). With 3 bases removed from V and 7 bases from J, the gap between germline ends came to 22 bases. The length of the CDR3 is 18 residues.

The chain joins TRBV7-9 to TRBJ1-4; TRBD1 might be the D (5 bases). Trimming cost V 5 bases and J 9 bases, with 10 bases left between them. CDR1 is SEHNR and CDR2 is FQNEAQ in the germline V gene (reference sequence). The length of the CDR3 is 12 residues. CDR3 sequence: CASSLPGQKLFF. CDR3 DNA sequence: TGTGCCAGCAGCCTCCCGGGGCAAAAACTGTTTTTT.

This clonotype was picked up a small number of times. CDR3 DNA: TGTGCCAGCAGCAACGGGATACACGGAAGTGAGCAGTTCTTC. Its protein is CASSNGIHGSEQFF. The J gene is TRBJ2-1, the V gene TRBV7-2; tentative D call: TRBD2 (5 bases). The germline V gene encodes CDR1 SGHTA and CDR2 FQGNSA. Between the trimmed V and J ends, which lost 5 bases and 9 bases, there was a span of 17 bases. The CDR3 contains 14 residues. The whole variable domain, remainder taken from reference TRBV7-2 and TRBJ2-1, is GAGVSQSPSNKVTEKGKDVELRCDPISGHTALYWYRQSLGQGLEFLIYFQGNSAPDKSGLPSDRFSAERTGGSVSTLTIQRTQQEDSAVYLCASSNGIHGSEQFFGPGTRLTVL.

This clonotype was recorded a few times. The chain is built from TRBV3-1 and TRBJ2-7; 10 nucleotides line up with TRBD1. From germline, CDR1 is LGHDT and CDR2 YNNKEL (reference sequence). V gave up 0 bases and J gave up 0 bases; unmatched junction bases: 8. CDR3 length equals 18 residues. DNA for the CDR3: TGTGCCAGCAGCCAAGAATCGGACAGGGGGGCGGTCTCCTACGAGCAGTACTTC. Amino acid sequence: CASSQESDRGAVSYEQYF.

V gene TRBV6-5 combines with J gene TRBJ2-5, with D perhaps matching TRBD1 (5 bases). Trimming cost V 6 bases and J 1 base, with 15 bases left between them. The CDR3 has 15 amino acids. The germline V gene encodes CDR1 MNHEY and CDR2 SVGAGI. The CDR3 is CASRRADRLQETQYF. CDR3 coding DNA: TGTGCCAGCAGGCGCGCTGACAGACTCCAAGAGACCCAGTACTTC.

The V gene is TRBV20-1, the J gene TRBJ1-1, with a weak D call TRBD1 (6 bases). Germline V gives CDR1 DFQATT, CDR2 SNEGSKA (reference sequence). V gave up 3 bases and J gave up 1 base, with 9 bases separating them. The CDR3 is 13 amino acids. The DNA of the CDR3 is TGCAGTGCTAGCAAGGGGGGGAACACTGAAGCTTTCTTT. Amino acid sequence: CSASKGGNTEAFF.

This clonotype was counted between two and nine times. The rearrangement uses TRBV12-3 or TRBV12-4 and TRBJ1-5; no clear D gene. The V and J ends lost 3 bases and 1 base respectively, with 7 bases between them. The CDR3 loop spans 14 amino acids. The CDR3 is CASSFTGSNQPQHF. CDR3 bases: TGTGCCAGCAGTTTTACGGGAAGCAATCAGCCCCAGCATTTT.

This clonotype was picked up a small number of times. The chain is built from TRBV18 and TRBJ2-1; 7 nucleotides line up with TRBD2. The V gene end was trimmed by 1 base and the J gene end by 8 bases; junction bases not matched to a gene: 23. Germline V CDR1 and CDR2: KGHSH, LQKENI. The CDR3 is made up of 20 amino acids. CDR3 in DNA: TGTGCCAGCTCACCACGGCTCCCCTACTCCCGACTAGCCACCTGGGATGAGCAGTTCTTC. Its protein product is CASSPRLPYSRLATWDEQFF.

Notes on this clonotype: A much larger clone lies one base from this, so it may be a read error. The V and J genes are TRBV11-2 and TRBJ2-3, with D hard to call. Germline CDR1 is SGHAT and CDR2 is FQNNGV. The CDR3 runs to 14 residues. The V end lost 8 bases, the J end lost 1 base, and 13 bases lay between the germline ends. CDR3 region: CASCLSLGTDTQYF. The CDR3 DNA is TGTGCCAGCTGCCTCTCGCTGGGCACAGATACGCAGTATTTT.

This clonotype showed up just a few times. The V and J genes are TRBV2 and TRBJ1-1; 7 nucleotides match TRBD1. The CDR3 spans 13 residues. J gave up 2 bases and V 7 bases, and 4 bases lay outside the gene matches. Germline V gene sequence: CDR1 SNHLY, CDR2 FYNNEI. The chain's CDR3 is CASKDRANTEAFF. The CDR3 DNA reads as TGTGCCAGCAAAGACAGGGCTAACACTGAAGCTTTCTTT.

The chain carries TRBV7-8 and TRBJ1-5, with a tentative D call TRBD1 (5 bases). CDR1 and CDR2 from the germline V gene are SGHVS and FQNEAQ. The CDR3 sequence is 15 residues long. Trimming left V 5 bases short and J 1 base short, with 12 bases between. In DNA form, the CDR3 reads TGTGCCAGCAGCATTTACAAGGGGAGCAATCAGCCCCAGCATTTT. As protein: CASSIYKGSNQPQHF.

V gene TRBV2 combines with J gene TRBJ1-2; D is uncertain. Looked up from germline, CDR1 is SNHLY and CDR2 is FYNNEI. The CDR3 has 15 amino acids. Trimming took 3 bases from V and 7 from J, leaving 18 bases between them. The CDR3 region has the DNA TGTGCCAGCAGTGAGATATCCAGTCCCTACCTTGGCTACACCTTC. It codes for CASSEISSPYLGYTF.

In this sample, this clonotype turned up many times. The chain employs TRBV7-2 and TRBJ2-5; the match to TRBD1 covers 8 bases. CDR3 length equals 14 residues. CDR1 is SGHTA, CDR2 FQGNSA, per germline. The V segment lost 5 bases and the J segment 2 bases; nucleotides outside the gene matches: 4. DNA for the CDR3: TGTGCCAGCAGCCCACAGGGGGATCAAGAGACCCAGTACTTC. It yields the protein CASSPQGDQETQYF.

This clonotype occurred many times. The genes are TRBV7-6 and TRBJ2-3; a weak D match, TRBD1 (6 bases). Trimming cost V 2 bases and J 6 bases, with 12 bases left between them. Germline CDR1 SGHVS, CDR2 FNYEAQ. The CDR3 sequence is 14 residues long. CDR3 sequence: CASSLQDRSDTQYF. As DNA, the CDR3 is TGTGCCAGCAGCTTACAGGACAGATCGGATACGCAGTATTTT.

The chain combines TRBV2 with TRBJ1-4, with 8 bases fitting TRBD1. The CDR3 consists of 15 residues. Trimming took 4 bases from V and 8 from J; bases not matched to a gene: 9. The germline gives CDR1 SNHLY, CDR2 FYNNEI. This CDR3 is CASSGVGQGLEKLFF. CDR3 nucleotides: TGTGCCAGCAGTGGAGTAGGACAGGGACTCGAAAAACTGTTTTTT.

A few counts support this clonotype. The rearrangement joins TRBV6-5 to TRBJ1-1; D is unclear. Trimming took off 5 bases at V and 1 base at J, with 11 bases between the two ends. CDR1 is MNHEY and CDR2 is SVGAGI in the germline V gene. This CDR3 is built from 14 residues. The DNA of the CDR3 is TGTGCCAGCAGTGTCGGACTCAGGAACACTGAAGCTTTCTTT. Translating gives CASSVGLRNTEAFF.

This clonotype was seen only a few times. This rearrangement joins TRBV7-9 to TRBJ1-5; D uncertain. Trimming took 10 bases from V and 6 from J, leaving 16 bases between them. This CDR3 is built from 13 residues. Germline V lookup: CDR1 SEHNR, CDR2 FQNEAQ (reference sequence). CDR3 region: CATSPAGGQPQHF. CDR3 bases: TGTGCCACCTCACCGGCGGGAGGTCAGCCCCAGCATTTT.

This clonotype came up a few times. The V gene is TRBV5-1, the J gene TRBJ1-5; unclear D gene. The CDR3 covers 15 residues. Germline values: CDR1 SGHRS, CDR2 YFSETQ. V was trimmed by 1 base and J by 0 bases, leaving 8 bases between them. CDR3 loop: CASSLRIISNQPQHF. The DNA for the CDR3 is TGCGCCAGCAGCTTGCGTATTATTAGCAATCAGCCCCAGCATTTT.

There are many counts of this clonotype. This sequence joins TRBV11-3 and TRBJ2-4; 8 nucleotides line up with TRBD2. V shed 5 bases, J shed 0 bases, and the junction held 6 bases outside the gene matches. The CDR3 is 16 residues long. Germline V gene lookup returns CDR1 SGHNT and CDR2 YENEEA. The CDR3 sequence: CASSPGGGLAKNIQYF. The CDR3 DNA reads TGTGCCAGCAGCCCGGGAGGGGGACTAGCCAAAAACATTCAGTACTTC.

The rearrangement uses TRBV12-3 or TRBV12-4 and TRBJ2-4, with D hard to call. There are 15 residues in the CDR3. V was cut by 1 base and J by 1 base, with 8 bases left in between. CDR3 nucleotides: TGTGCCAGCAGTTTAGTGGGGTTGGCCAAAAACATTCAGTACTTC. Its translation: CASSLVGLAKNIQYF.

The chain has TRBV10-3 and TRBJ2-2; D tentatively fits TRBD1 or TRBD2 (6 bases each). Germline V gene data show CDR1 as ENHRY and CDR2 as SYGVKD. With 8 bases removed from V and 4 bases from J, the gap between germline ends came to 14 bases. This CDR3 has 14 amino acids. CDR3 sequence: CAIAPGGGTGELFF. As DNA, the CDR3 is TGTGCCATCGCGCCCGGGGGCGGCACCGGGGAGCTGTTTTTT.

This clonotype has a handful of counts. The chain combines TRBV27 with TRBJ1-6; D perhaps matches TRBD1 (6 bases). This CDR3 comprises 13 residues. The ends were cut back, 11 bases at V and 10 bases at J, with 18 bases in the middle. Per germline, CDR1 MNHEY and CDR2 SMNVEV (reference sequence). The CDR3 sequence is CASHLEGGSPLHF. DNA of the CDR3: TGTGCCTCACATCTCGAGGGGGGGTCACCCCTCCACTTT.

In its sample, this clonotype was seen a few times. V gene TRBV7-6 combines with J gene TRBJ2-1, with a possible D match to TRBD1 (6 bases). The CDR3 is 16 amino acids. CDR1 and CDR2 (germline): SGHVS, FNYEAQ. Trimming shortened V by 3 bases and J by 3 bases, and 15 bases separated the two germline ends. For the CDR3, the DNA is TGTGCCAGCAGCTTCTTTACAGGGCTGGTCTACAATGAGCAGTTCTTC. Its translation is CASSFFTGLVYNEQFF.

This clonotype appeared many times. V and J are TRBV10-3 and TRBJ2-1, with 10 bases fitting TRBD2. This CDR3 contains 14 residues. Trimming at V came to 3 bases and at J to 12 bases, leaving 8 bases not matched to a gene. Germline CDR1 is ENHRY and CDR2 is SYGVKD. The CDR3 is CAISERSSGGTQFF. The CDR3 nucleotides are TGTGCCATCAGTGAAAGGTCTAGCGGGGGTACGCAGTTCTTC.

The genes are TRBV12-3 or TRBV12-4 and TRBJ2-4; 10 bases are shared with TRBD2. The length of the CDR3 is 20 residues. Unmatched junction bases numbered 23, after V lost 2 bases and J lost 10 bases. In DNA, the CDR3 is TGTGCCAGCAGTTTAAGGCAGCGGGGGGGCATTCCCCAATTTGATTCTATTCAGTACTTC. Translation gives CASSLRQRGGIPQFDSIQYF.

This clonotype was counted only a few times. The DNA is left out, because the CDR3 cannot be placed on it with certainty; the CDR3 is given as TCRdb lists it. This chain connects TRBV27 to TRBJ1-1; TRBD1, the table's D call, lacks a check against the DNA. The CDR3 is 13 residues long, ends included. Germline lookup yields CDR1 MNHEY and CDR2 SMNVEV (reference sequence). The CDR3 loop is CVPAHRGFTEAFF.

This clonotype was picked up a small number of times. The genes are TRBV6-6 and TRBJ1-5, with D uncertain. The CDR3 extends over 17 amino acids. Trimming pared 3 bases from V and 4 bases from J, leaving 19 bases between. Germline CDR1 and CDR2: MNHNY and SVGAGI (reference sequence). This chain's CDR3 is CASSYGMGPFSNQPQHF. Written as DNA, the CDR3 is TGTGCCAGCAGTTATGGGATGGGCCCTTTTTCTAATCAGCCCCAGCATTTT.